These T cell receptor beta chains were read from a single sample in a study of control samples from healthy donors and cancer patients. Sequencing was performed with immunoSEQ multiplex PCR; in TCRdb, only in-frame clones are kept and a portion is missing. The table lists about 120,000 clones, 85% to 95% of them singletons. The sequenced sample consisted of blood. The receptors here all came from a man aged 30 to 39 in good health. Both conserved end residues are part of each CDR3. The D gene is left open where the match is weak. Clone size is stated in some rows and not others, as once, few, many or a class when expanded.

TRBV9	NA	NA	TRBJ2-7	TGTGCCAGCAGCGTCGGGACCCGAGACTACGAGCAGTACTTC	CASSVGTRDYEQYF
TRBV6-6	TRBD1	NA	TRBJ1-5	TGTGCCAGCAGTCATACAGGGGGGAACAATCAGCCCCAGCATTTT	CASSHTGGNNQPQHF
TRBV2	NA	NA	TRBJ2-4	TGTGCCAGCAGTGAACAGCCCCTAGCCAAAAACATTCAGTACTTC	CASSEQPLAKNIQYF
TRBV4-1	NA	NA	TRBJ1-5	TGCGCCAGCAGCCAAGATGGGAAGGGGGGTATTAGCAATCAGCCCCAGCATTTT	CASSQDGKGGISNQPQHF
TRBV12-5	NA	NA	TRBJ1-1	TGTGCTAGTGGCCCCCCTCTCCACACTGAAGCTTTCTTT	CASGPPLHTEAFF
TRBV5-1	TRBD1	NA	TRBJ1-2	TGCGCCAGCAGCTCGCTGGACAGGCCTAACTATGGCTACACCTTC	CASSSLDRPNYGYTF
TRBV5-5	NA	NA	TRBJ1-6	TGTGCCAGCAGCGGAGGGGACATCTCTTCCTATAATTCACCCCTCCACTTT	CASSGGDISSYNSPLHF
TRBV14	NA	NA	TRBJ1-6	TGTGCCAGCAGCCAAGCTGTGGGAAAATCACCCCTCCACTTT	CASSQAVGKSPLHF
TRBV29-1	NA	NA	TRBJ1-3	TGCAGCGCGTCAGGGGAAGTTAACGGAAACACCATATATTTT	CSASGEVNGNTIYF
TRBV24-1	NA	once	TRBJ1-1	TGTGCCACCAGTGATTTGGCAGGACTTGAAGCTTTCTTT	CATSDLAGLEAFF
TRBV6-5	NA	NA	TRBJ2-3	TGTGCCAGCAGTTACTCGGGGGTGAACACAGATACGCAGTATTTT	CASSYSGVNTDTQYF
TRBV30	NA	NA	TRBJ2-1	TGTGCCTGGAGTGTGGGAGGGGGCGGTGAGCAGTTCTTC	CAWSVGGGGEQFF
TRBV2	NA	NA	TRBJ1-1	TGTGCCAGCAACAAAGACTCTCAAACGGAAGCTTTCTTT	CASNKDSQTEAFF